The entry below describes one T cell receptor (beta chain). This sample was taken from a study of T cell changes during pregnancy in multiple sclerosis. V lost 4 bases and J lost 2, with 12 bases in between. CDR1 and CDR2 from the germline V gene are MNHEY and SVGAGI. The CDR3 contains 15 residues. Assay used: immunoSEQ multiplex PCR; TCRdb lists only in-frame clones, some missing. Of 75,000 to 95,000 clones listed, less than 95% are singletons. The source was peripheral blood, collected in the first trimester of pregnancy. V gene TRBV6-5 combines with J gene TRBJ2-1, with D possibly TRBD2 on 5 matching bases. The source of this sequence is a female donor in good health, enrolled as a control in a pregnancy study. The CDR3 nucleotides read TGTGCCAGCAGTTTCGGACTGGGAACCTACAATGAGCAGTTCTTC. Protein sequence: CASSFGLGTYNEQFF.